These 4 T cell receptor beta chains were sequenced from one sample in a study of regulatory T cells in long-lasting Graves disease (dated by TCRdb to the early 2020s). The method was multiplex PCR. This sample was sequenced with an Illumina HiSeq 4000. CDR3 regions were amplified by Arm-PCR with iRepertoire HTBI primers to construct TCR beta libraries. The public reads were reprocessed in TCRdb via fastp at Q25 and MiXCR, keeping in-frame beta chains. Every distinct CDR3 protein forms one entry, paired with its most common genes and DNA. For this sample there are some 250,000 distinct CDR3 sequences; roughly 18% appear just once. In total, the top ten clones hold around 13% of the sample. Interpreted using the paper, the time point label stands for: newly diagnosed GD, antithyroid drugs for less than 3 months. RNA was extracted from PBMCs in TRIzol for both TCR sequencing and RNA sequencing. The data were also submitted as part of a second study, on T cells in Graves' hyperthyroidism and ophthalmopathy.

Specimen: peripheral blood mononuclear cells (PBMCs), collected at new diagnosis, from a patient treated with antithyroid drugs. Every receptor here comes from a woman in her 30s with Graves disease. Donor details come from another sample of the same person, matched by shared clones.

This chain connects TRBV7-2 to TRBJ2-2; 7 bases match TRBD2. The CDR3 length is 15 residues. Germline CDR1 SGHTA, CDR2 FQGNSA. V shed 0 bases, J shed 4 bases, and the junction held 2 bases outside the gene matches. This CDR3 is CASSLAGGITGELFF. The CDR3 region has the DNA TGTGCCAGCAGCTTAGCGGGGGGGATCACCGGGGAGCTGTTTTTT.

There are many counts of this clonotype. V is TRBV12-3 or TRBV12-4 and J is TRBJ1-2; D unresolved. This CDR3 is 11 amino acids long. V was cut by 2 bases and J by 7 bases, with 5 bases left in between. CDR3 in DNA: TGTGCCAGCAGTTTATCGCGTGGCTACACCTTC. It specifies CASSLSRGYTF.

In its sample, this clonotype was seen a few times. This chain joins TRBV5-1 and TRBJ2-1; 7 bases line up with TRBD2. Trimming at V came to 3 bases and at J to 5 bases, leaving 14 bases not matched to a gene. The CDR3 runs to 17 residues. Per the germline V gene, CDR1 is SGHRS and CDR2 is YFSETQ. This CDR3 is CASSSPSTGGRHNEQFF. The CDR3 nucleotides are TGCGCCAGCAGCTCCCCGAGTACGGGAGGCAGACACAATGAGCAGTTCTTC.

At least ten counts were recorded for this clonotype. This chain joins TRBV2 and TRBJ1-4; D is unresolved. CDR1 and CDR2 (germline): SNHLY, FYNNEI. The V end was cut by 7 bases, the J end by 8 bases, with 17 bases between. This CDR3 region has 14 residues. CDR3 nucleotide sequence: TGTGCCAGCAACCTAGAAGGGTTGAGGGAAAAACTGTTTTTT. This sequence encodes CASNLEGLREKLFF.